These T cell receptor beta chains were read from a single sample in a study of blood T cell repertoires in COVID-19. Only in-frame clones appear in the TCRdb table, and some are missing; sequencing was by immunoSEQ multiplex PCR. This sample has fewer than 130,000 clones, with approximately 90% found just once. Sequenced input: peripheral blood. All receptors derive from a human donor in a cohort sampled during active COVID-19. Both conserved end residues are part of each CDR3. Only some rows state a clone size, as once, few, many or a class for expanded clones.

V gene	clone size	J gene	CDR3 protein
TRBV7-9	-	TRBJ2-1	CASLPEAGGPYNEQFF
TRBV5-4	-	TRBJ1-3	CASSVESSGNTIYF
TRBV27	-	TRBJ1-5	CASSYGVNQPQHF
TRBV11-3	once	TRBJ2-2	CASSSVPGELFF
TRBV7-6	-	TRBJ1-5	CASSLATDRQPQHF
TRBV10-3	-	TRBJ2-7	CAITVGGGKGYEQYF
TRBV10-1	-	TRBJ1-1	CASSFGQMNTEAFF
TRBV19	once	TRBJ2-6	CASVRTERDSGANVLTF
TRBV7-7	-	TRBJ1-2	CASSLVEVSSGGYTF
TRBV10-3	-	TRBJ2-5	CAISRDPGGGETQYF
TRBV30	-	TRBJ2-5	CAWKQGAGGGRTQYF
TRBV6-6	once	TRBJ2-1	CASSPPKREAYNEQFF
TRBV11-3	once	TRBJ2-1	CASSLESGRANEQFF
TRBV21-1	-	TRBJ2-3	CASSFSQGKVDTQYF
TRBV27	-	TRBJ2-1	CASSLYPPTSGNYNEQFF
TRBV5-6	-	TRBJ2-3	CASSPTGPGGDTQYF
TRBV10-3	-	TRBJ2-7	CAISPGQREQYF
TRBV6-5	once	TRBJ1-1	CASSSRQENTEAFF
TRBV10-3	-	TRBJ1-2	CAISESEGWGYTF
TRBV28	-	TRBJ1-6	CASSSTGLNSPLHF
TRBV6-5	-	TRBJ2-7	CASTTVAGSSHEQYF
TRBV18	-	TRBJ1-1	CASSPRGQGAFF
TRBV24-1	-	TRBJ2-1	CATAGWGGDNEQFF
TRBV3-1/TRBV3-2	-	TRBJ2-1	CATTTSGGLAFF
TRBV28	-	TRBJ2-2	CASSLLRLTTGELFF
TRBV6-5	once	TRBJ2-2	CASSYSSRGYTGELFF
TRBV30	-	TRBJ2-2	CAWSEGDTGELFF
TRBV10-3	-	TRBJ2-5	CAISEGGETQYF
TRBV5-3	-	TRBJ1-1	CARTTGNTEAFF
TRBV29-1	-	TRBJ2-7	CSVWDTPYEQYF
TRBV4-2	-	TRBJ1-2	CASSQIVDSGRGYTF
TRBV2	-	TRBJ2-1	CASRLAGGSYNEQFF
TRBV6-5	-	TRBJ2-7	CASSYSSSGGLYEQYF
TRBV9	-	TRBJ2-1	CASSVGQGRSYNEQFF
TRBV27	-	TRBJ1-1	CASSSHSARGHNNTEAFF
TRBV4-1	-	TRBJ2-3	CASSQEIARGGPDTQYF
TRBV7-3	-	TRBJ2-3	CASSPSTGTDTQYF
TRBV6-2/TRBV6-3	-	TRBJ1-1	CASSYGTGATEAFF
TRBV3-1/TRBV3-2	once	TRBJ2-2	CASSQDLQGGTGELFF
TRBV2	once	TRBJ2-3	CASSGESTSTDTQYF
TRBV10-3	-	TRBJ1-2	CAISGEGQPNYGYTF
TRBV19	-	TRBJ1-2	CASKPRDSNYGYTF
TRBV10-3	few	TRBJ1-1	CAISETGSSTEAFF
TRBV5-1	-	TRBJ2-1	CASSPLGTGVNEQFF
TRBV6-5	-	TRBJ2-7	CASSSVGQTSSYEQYF
TRBV5-1	-	TRBJ2-1	CASSLAASGNPGNEQFF
TRBV4-1	once	TRBJ2-1	CASSSTRDRDNEQFF
TRBV7-8	few	TRBJ1-1	CASSLVGGGTEAFF
TRBV15	-	TRBJ2-1	CATTTMEEGSRQFF
TRBV30	-	TRBJ2-1	CAWSVATSGGYNEQFF
TRBV6-2/TRBV6-3	-	TRBJ2-5	CASSRSGRETQYF
TRBV12-5	-	TRBJ2-1	CASGLGGRGTYNEQFF
TRBV30	-	TRBJ1-5	CAWMLLRDRGRDQPQHF